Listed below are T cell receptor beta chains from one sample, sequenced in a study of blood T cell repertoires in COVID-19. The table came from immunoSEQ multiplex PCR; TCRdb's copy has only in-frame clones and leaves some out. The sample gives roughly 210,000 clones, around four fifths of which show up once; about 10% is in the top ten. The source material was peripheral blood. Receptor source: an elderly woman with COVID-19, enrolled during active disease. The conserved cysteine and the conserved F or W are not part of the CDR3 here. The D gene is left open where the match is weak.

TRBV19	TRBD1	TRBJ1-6	ASSSPPGQVNSPLH
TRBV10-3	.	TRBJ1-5	AISESPPEQPQH
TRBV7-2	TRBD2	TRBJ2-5	ASSSRLAGGPETQY
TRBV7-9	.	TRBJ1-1	ASSSSQVINTEAF
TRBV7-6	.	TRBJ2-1	ASNLGGGAASNEQF
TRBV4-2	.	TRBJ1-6	ASSATRTGNSSPLH
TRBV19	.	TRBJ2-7	ASRSGGRETYEQY
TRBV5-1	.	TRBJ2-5	ASSLGGGAVQETQY
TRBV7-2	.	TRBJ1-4	ASSPSGYQNEKLF
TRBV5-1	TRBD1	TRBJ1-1	ASSFTGVNTEAF
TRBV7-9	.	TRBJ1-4	ASSLDRLNEKLF
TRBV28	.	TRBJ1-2	ASSLGGDSGGYT
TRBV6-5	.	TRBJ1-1	ASRAGGRGTEAF
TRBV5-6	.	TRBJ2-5	ASSWDITETQY
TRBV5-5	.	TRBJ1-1	ASSPDSVKGLNTEAF
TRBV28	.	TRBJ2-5	ASIGTPPQETQY
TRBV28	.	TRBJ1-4	ASSLGGAFNEKLF
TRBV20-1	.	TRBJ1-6	SASRGADNSPLH
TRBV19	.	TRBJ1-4	ASSFGTFTNEKLF
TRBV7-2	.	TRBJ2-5	ASSLAHGSQETQY
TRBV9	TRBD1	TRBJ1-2	ASSVDYFGTGGAGYGYT
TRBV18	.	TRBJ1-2	ASSPLITTQGRDGYT
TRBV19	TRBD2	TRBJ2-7	ASSSGGYEQY
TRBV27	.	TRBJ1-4	ASSPLWARNEKLF
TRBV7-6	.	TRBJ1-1	ASSLGGGMNTEAF